This TCR beta chain came from a study of beta chain features in type 1 diabetes. Trimming stripped 0 bases from V and 7 bases from J, with 16 bases between. This CDR3 has 15 amino acids. Germline assignment: CDR1 SGHRS and CDR2 YFSETQ. The entirety of the isolated RNA underwent reverse transcription, so expressed TCRB transcripts were sequenced. Data came from immunoSEQ multiplex PCR; TCRdb stores just in-frame clones and leaves some out. In the table there are 970,000 or so clones, about a sixth of which are singletons. This sequence joins TRBV5-1 and TRBJ1-1; tentative D call: TRBD1 (5 bases). The sample taken for sequencing was naive CD4+ T cells from blood. This clonotype originated in a woman aged 18-35 years in good health. The CDR3: CASSLDYSGLDEAFF. DNA of the CDR3: TGCGCCAGCAGCTTGGATTATTCGGGGCTTGATGAAGCTTTCTTT.